Given below is one T cell receptor (beta chain) in context. The antigen remains unidentified. Using immunoSEQ multiplex PCR, the repertoire was profiled, and TCRdb retains in-frame clones only, with some absent. The table has several thousand clones, about 59% seen once. Treatment denoted: 15 Gy SBRT to primary tumor, nephrectomy 4 weeks later. The sample is drawn from a study of radiation and T cells in renal cell carcinoma. Whole-study results and caveats: Top tumor clonotypes rose in blood 2 weeks post-radiation, then contracted.

CDR3 length equals 15 residues. The V gene's germline CDR1 is SGHTA and CDR2 FQGNSA. Deletions cut 6 bases from V and 2 bases from J, with 15 bases between. The V gene is TRBV7-2, the J gene TRBJ2-3, with D unresolved. The sample consisted of tumor tissue, taken from a patient whose treatment included radiotherapy and nephrectomy. The receptor was derived from a man in his fifties or sixties with renal cell carcinoma. CDR3 in DNA: TGTGCCAGCAGTGTGACTGGGTTTCTCACAGATACGCAGTATTTT. It specifies CASSVTGFLTDTQYF.